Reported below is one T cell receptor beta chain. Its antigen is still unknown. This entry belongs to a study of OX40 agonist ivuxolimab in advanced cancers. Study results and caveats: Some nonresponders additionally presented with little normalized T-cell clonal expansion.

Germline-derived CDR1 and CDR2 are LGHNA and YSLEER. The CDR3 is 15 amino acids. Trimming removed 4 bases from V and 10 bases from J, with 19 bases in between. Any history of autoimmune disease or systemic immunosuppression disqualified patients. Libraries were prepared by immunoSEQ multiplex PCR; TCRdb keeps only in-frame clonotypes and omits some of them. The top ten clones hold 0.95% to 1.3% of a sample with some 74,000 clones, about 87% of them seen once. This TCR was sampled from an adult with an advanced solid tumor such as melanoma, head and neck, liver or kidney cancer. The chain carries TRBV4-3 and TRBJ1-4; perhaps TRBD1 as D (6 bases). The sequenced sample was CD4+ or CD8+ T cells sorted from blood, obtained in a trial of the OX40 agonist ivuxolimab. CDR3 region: CASSLNRALGGKLFF. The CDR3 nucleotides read TGCGCCAGCAGCCTCAACAGGGCTCTGGGGGGAAAACTGTTTTTT.